This T cell receptor (beta chain) was sequenced during a study of tumor and adjacent non-tumor tissue in lung cancer. Study observations and caveats: TCR diversity was significantly greater in tumor than normal lung tissue.

The library came from three nested PCR rounds adapted from ARM-PCR protocols. TCRdb re-analysed the multiplex PCR reads in MiXCR, keeping a single row per CDR3 protein. The sample lists about 44,000 distinct CDR3 sequences, roughly 60% seen once, with 19% in the top ten. This sample's RNA came from whole unsorted tissue. This non-tumor lung sample came from over 3 cm beyond the tumor edge. V lost 7 bases to trimming and J lost 11 bases; unmatched junction nucleotides: 22. The CDR3 covers 18 residues. From germline, CDR1 is SGHAT and CDR2 FQNNGV. For this clonotype: Its antigen remains unknown.

The TCR originated in a woman between 40 and 50 years old with non-small cell lung cancer. The specimen was distant non-tumor lung tissue. The rearrangement joins TRBV11-2 to TRBJ2-1, with 11 bases aligning to TRBD2. CDR3: CASNSRIVTSGGLSQQFF. CDR3 DNA sequence: TGTGCCAGCAACTCGCGCATCGTAACTAGCGGGGGACTAAGTCAGCAGTTCTTC.